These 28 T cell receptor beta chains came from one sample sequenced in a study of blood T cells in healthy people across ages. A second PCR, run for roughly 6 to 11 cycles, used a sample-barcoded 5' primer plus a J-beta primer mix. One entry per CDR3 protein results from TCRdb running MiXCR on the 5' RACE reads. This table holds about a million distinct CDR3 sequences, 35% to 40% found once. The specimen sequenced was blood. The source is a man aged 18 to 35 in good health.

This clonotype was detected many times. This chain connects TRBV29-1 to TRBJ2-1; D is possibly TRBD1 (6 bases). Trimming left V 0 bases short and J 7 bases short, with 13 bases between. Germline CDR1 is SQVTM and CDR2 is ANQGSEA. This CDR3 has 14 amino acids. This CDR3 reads CSVEDLGARNEQFF. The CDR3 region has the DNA TGCAGCGTTGAAGATCTGGGGGCGAGAAATGAGCAGTTCTTC.

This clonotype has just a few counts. This CDR3 is CSARPGPGLGFSNQPQHF. The CDR3 nucleotides are TGCAGTGCTAGACCCGGACCGGGCCTGGGGTTTAGCAATCAGCCCCAGCATTTT. V gene TRBV20-1 combines with J gene TRBJ1-5; D gene ambiguous. Germline assignment: CDR1 DFQATT and CDR2 SNEGSKA (reference sequence). V lost 2 bases to trimming and J lost 0 bases, with 20 bases between them. The CDR3 sequence is 18 residues long.

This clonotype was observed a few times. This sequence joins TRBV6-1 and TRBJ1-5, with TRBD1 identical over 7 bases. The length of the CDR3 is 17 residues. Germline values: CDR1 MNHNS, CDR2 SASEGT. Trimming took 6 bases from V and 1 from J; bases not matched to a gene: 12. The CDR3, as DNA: TGTGCCAGCAGCCCCGACAGGGTGGGTCTAAGCAATCAGCCCCAGCATTTT. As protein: CASSPDRVGLSNQPQHF.

The CDR3 region is CASSGKGDCEQYF. CDR3 DNA sequence: TGTGCCAGCAGCGGTAAAGGTGACTGCGAGCAGTACTTC. This chain uses TRBV7-9 with TRBJ2-5; D is unresolved. The assigned J gene may be wrong: the sequence end matches TRBJ2-7 better. In germline, CDR1 is SEHNR, CDR2 FQNEAQ (reference sequence). This CDR3 spans 13 amino acids.

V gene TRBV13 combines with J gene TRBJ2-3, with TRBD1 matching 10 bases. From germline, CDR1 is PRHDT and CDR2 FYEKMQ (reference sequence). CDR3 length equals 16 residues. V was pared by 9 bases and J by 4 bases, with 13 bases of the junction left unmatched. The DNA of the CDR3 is TGTGCCAGTAACAACCGGGACAGGGGCTCCTCAGATACGCAGTATTTT. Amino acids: CASNNRDRGSSDTQYF.

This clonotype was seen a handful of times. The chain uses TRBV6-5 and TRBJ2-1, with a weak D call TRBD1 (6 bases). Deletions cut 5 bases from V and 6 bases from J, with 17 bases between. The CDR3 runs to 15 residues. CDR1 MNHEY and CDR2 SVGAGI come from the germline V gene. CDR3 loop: CASSPSTGYLNEQFF. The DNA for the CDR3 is TGTGCCAGCAGTCCATCAACAGGGTACCTCAATGAGCAGTTCTTC.

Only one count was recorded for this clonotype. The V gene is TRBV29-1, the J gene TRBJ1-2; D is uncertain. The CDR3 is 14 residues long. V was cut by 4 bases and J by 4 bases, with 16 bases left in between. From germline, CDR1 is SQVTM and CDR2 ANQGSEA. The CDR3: CSVGIRRVGYGYTF. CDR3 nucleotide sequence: TGCAGCGTTGGGATACGGCGGGTCGGCTATGGCTACACCTTC.

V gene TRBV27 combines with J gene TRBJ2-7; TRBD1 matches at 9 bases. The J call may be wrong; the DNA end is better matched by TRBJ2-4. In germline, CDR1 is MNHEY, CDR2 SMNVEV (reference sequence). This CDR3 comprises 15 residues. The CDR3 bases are TGTGCCAGCAGTTCGATCGGGGACAGGGAAAACATTCAGTACTTC. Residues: CASSSIGDRENIQYF.

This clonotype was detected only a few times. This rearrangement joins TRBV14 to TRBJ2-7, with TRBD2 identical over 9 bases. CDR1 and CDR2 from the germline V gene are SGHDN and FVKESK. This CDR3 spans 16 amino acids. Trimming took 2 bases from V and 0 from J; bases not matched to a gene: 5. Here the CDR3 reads CASSQSSGTPSYEQYF. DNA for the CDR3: TGTGCCAGCAGCCAATCTAGCGGGACTCCCTCCTACGAGCAGTACTTC.

The CDR3 is CASSQSSGQGVLDGYTF. CDR3 bases: TGCGCCAGCAGCCAGTCATCCGGACAGGGTGTCCTCGATGGCTACACCTTC. The chain has TRBV4-3 and TRBJ1-2; TRBD1 agrees at 8 bases. The CDR3 totals 17 residues. Losses at the gene ends were 3 bases for V and 6 bases for J; bases not matched to a gene: 15. Germline loops: CDR1 LGHNA, CDR2 YSLEER.

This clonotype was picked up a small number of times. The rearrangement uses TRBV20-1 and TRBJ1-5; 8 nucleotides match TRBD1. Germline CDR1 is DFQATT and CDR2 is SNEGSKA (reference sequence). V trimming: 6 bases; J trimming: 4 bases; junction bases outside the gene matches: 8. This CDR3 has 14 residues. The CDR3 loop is CSAAARGRNQPQHF. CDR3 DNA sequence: TGCAGTGCAGCGGCCAGGGGGCGGAATCAGCCCCAGCATTTT.

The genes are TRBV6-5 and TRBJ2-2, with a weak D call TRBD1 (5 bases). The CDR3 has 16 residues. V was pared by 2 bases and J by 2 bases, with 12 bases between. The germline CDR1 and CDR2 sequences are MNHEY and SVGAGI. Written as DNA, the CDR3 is TGTGCCAGCAGTTACCATAGGACACTTAACACCGGGGAGCTGTTTTTT. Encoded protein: CASSYHRTLNTGELFF.

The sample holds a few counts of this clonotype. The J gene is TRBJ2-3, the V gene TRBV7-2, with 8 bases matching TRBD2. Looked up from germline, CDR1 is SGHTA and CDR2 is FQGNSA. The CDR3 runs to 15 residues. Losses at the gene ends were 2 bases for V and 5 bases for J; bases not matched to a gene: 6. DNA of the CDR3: TGTGCCAGCAGCTTAACGGGGGGGGCCCTAGATACGCAGTATTTT. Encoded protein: CASSLTGGALDTQYF.

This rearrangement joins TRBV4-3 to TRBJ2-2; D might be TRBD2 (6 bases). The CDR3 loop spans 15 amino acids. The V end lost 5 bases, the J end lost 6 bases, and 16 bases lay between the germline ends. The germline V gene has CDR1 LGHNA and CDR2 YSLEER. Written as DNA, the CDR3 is TGCGCCAGCAGCTCACGACTAGTGGGGGCCGGGGAGCTGTTTTTT. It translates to CASSSRLVGAGELFF.

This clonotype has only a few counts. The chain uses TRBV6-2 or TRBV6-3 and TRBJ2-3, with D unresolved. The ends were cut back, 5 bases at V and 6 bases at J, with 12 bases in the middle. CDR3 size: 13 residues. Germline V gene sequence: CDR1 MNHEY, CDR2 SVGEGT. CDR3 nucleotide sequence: TGTGCCAGCAGTCAGACCCCCCCCGATACGCAGTATTTT. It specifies CASSQTPPDTQYF.

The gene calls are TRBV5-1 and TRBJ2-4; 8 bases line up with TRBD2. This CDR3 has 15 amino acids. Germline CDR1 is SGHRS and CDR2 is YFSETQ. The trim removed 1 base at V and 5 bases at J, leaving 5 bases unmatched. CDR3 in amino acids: CASSLSAGGQNIQYF. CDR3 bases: TGCGCCAGCAGCTTGTCGGCGGGGGGACAAAACATTCAGTACTTC.

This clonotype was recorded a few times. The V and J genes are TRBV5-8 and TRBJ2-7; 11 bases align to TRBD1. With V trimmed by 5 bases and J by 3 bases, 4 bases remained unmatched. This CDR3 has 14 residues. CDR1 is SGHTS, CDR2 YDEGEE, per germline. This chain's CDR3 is CASRSGQGDYEQYF. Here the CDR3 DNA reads TGTGCCAGCAGATCGGGACAGGGGGACTACGAGCAGTACTTC.

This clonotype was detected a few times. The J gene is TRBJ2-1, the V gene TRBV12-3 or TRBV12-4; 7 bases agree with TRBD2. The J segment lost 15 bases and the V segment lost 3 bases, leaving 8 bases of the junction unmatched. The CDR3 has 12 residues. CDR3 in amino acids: CASSFVGGDLFF. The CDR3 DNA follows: TGTGCCAGCAGTTTCGTGGGAGGGGACCTGTTCTTC.

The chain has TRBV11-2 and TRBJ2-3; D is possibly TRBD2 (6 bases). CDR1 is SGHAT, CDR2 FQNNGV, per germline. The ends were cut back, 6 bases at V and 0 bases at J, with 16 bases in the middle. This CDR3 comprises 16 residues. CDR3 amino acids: CASSPRMGGSTDTQYF. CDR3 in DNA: TGTGCCAGCAGTCCCCGCATGGGGGGAAGCACAGATACGCAGTATTTT.

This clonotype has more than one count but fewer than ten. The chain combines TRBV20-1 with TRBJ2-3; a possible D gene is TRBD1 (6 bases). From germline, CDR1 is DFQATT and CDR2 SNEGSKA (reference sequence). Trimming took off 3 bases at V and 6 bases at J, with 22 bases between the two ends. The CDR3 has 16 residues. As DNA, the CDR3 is TGCAGTGCTAGGTATTACAGGGATCGTAGAACGGATACGCAGTATTTT. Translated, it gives CSARYYRDRRTDTQYF.

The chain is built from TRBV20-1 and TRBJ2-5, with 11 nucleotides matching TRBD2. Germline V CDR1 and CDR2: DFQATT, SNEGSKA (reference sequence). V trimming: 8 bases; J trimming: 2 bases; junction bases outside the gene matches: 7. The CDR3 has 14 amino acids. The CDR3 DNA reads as TGCAGTACCTCGACTAGCGGGGAACAAGAGACCCAGTACTTC. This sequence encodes CSTSTSGEQETQYF.

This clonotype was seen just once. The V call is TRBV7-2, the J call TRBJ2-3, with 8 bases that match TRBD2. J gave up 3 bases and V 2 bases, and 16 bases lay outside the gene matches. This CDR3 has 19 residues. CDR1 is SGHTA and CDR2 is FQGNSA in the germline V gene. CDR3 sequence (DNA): TGTGCCAGCAGCTTACCCAATACGTTAGCGGGGAGGCGGACAGATACGCAGTATTTT. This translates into CASSLPNTLAGRRTDTQYF.

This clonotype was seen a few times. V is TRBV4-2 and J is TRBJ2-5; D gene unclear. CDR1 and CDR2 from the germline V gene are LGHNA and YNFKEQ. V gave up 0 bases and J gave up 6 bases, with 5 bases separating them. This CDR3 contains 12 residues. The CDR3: CASSQDGQTQYF. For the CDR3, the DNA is TGTGCCAGCAGCCAAGATGGGCAGACCCAGTACTTC.

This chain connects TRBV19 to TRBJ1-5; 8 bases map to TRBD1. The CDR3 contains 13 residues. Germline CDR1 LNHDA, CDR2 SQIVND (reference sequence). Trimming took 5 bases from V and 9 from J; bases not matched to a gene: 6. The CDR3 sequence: CASSQTGVRPQHF. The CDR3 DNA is TGTGCCAGTAGTCAGACAGGGGTCAGGCCCCAGCATTTT.

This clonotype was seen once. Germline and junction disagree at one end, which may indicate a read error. CDR3 protein: CRVEVDQGAITF. CDR3 bases: TGCCGCGTCGAAGTGGACCAGGGGGCCATCACCTTC. This chain connects TRBV29-1 to TRBJ1-2; 8 nucleotides line up with TRBD1. Germline V gene sequence: CDR1 SQVTM, CDR2 ANQGSEA. CDR3 length: 12 residues.

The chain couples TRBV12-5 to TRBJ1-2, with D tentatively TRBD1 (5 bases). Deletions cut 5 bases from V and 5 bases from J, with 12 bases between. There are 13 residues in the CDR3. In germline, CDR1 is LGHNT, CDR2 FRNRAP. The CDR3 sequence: CASGRDSVYGYTF. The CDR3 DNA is TGTGCTAGTGGTCGCGACAGCGTATATGGCTACACCTTC.

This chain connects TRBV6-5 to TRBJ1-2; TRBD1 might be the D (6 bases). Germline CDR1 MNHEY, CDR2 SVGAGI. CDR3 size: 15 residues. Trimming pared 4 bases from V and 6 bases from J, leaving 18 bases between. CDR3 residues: CASSSRGGGRDGYTF. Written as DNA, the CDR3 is TGTGCCAGCAGTTCCCGTGGCGGGGGGCGGGATGGCTACACCTTC.

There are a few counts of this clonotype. CDR3 sequence (DNA): TGTGCCAGCAGTTCGGCAGGATCCGGCTACACCTTC. Translation: CASSSAGSGYTF. This sequence joins TRBV6-2 or TRBV6-3 and TRBJ1-2; no firm D call. The CDR3 loop spans 12 amino acids. Germline lookup yields CDR1 MNHEY and CDR2 SVGEGT. Trimming cost V 4 bases and J 8 bases, with 11 bases left between them.